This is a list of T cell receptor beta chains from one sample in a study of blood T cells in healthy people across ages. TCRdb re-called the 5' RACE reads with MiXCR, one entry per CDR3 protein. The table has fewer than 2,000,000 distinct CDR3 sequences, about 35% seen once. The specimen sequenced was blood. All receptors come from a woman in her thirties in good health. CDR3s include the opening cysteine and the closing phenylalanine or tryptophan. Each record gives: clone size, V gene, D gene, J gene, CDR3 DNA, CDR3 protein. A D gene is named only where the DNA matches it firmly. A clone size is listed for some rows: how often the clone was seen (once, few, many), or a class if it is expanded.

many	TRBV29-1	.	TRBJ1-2	TGCAGCGTGGGGAGTCGGCAAGGATCAAACTATGGCTACACCTTC	CSVGSRQGSNYGYTF
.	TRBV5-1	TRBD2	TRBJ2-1	TGCGCCAGCAGCTTGGACCCAACTAGCGGAAGGTCCTACAATGAGCAGTTCTTC	CASSLDPTSGRSYNEQFF
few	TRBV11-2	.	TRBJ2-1	TGTGCCAGCAGCTACCGGGCGGGTCCCCTCAATGAGCAGTTCTTC	CASSYRAGPLNEQFF
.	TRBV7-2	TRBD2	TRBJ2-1	TGTGCCAGCAGCTTATCAGCCGTACTAGCGGCGTACAATGAGCAGTTCTTC	CASSLSAVLAAYNEQFF
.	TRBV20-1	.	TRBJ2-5	TGCAGTGCTAGAGATTCCCCCGGAGGTCGGGAGACCCAGTACTTC	CSARDSPGGRETQYF
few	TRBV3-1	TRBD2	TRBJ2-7	TGTGCCAGCAGCAACCTAGCGGGAGGGCCCTACGAGCAGTACTTC	CASSNLAGGPYEQYF
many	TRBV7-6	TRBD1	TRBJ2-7	TGTGCCAGCAGCCCACCGGGACAGGGCCACGAGCAGTACTTC	CASSPPGQGHEQYF
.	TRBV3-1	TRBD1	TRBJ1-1	TGTGCCAGCAGCCAAAGGACAGGGGCCTGGAACACTGAAGCTTTCTTT	CASSQRTGAWNTEAFF
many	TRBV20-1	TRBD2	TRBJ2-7	TGCAGTGCTAGAGATTTACTAGCGGGTTCCTACGAGCAGTACTTC	CSARDLLAGSYEQYF
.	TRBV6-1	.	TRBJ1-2	TGTGCCAGCAGTGAACGGGGAGTTGGTGGCTACACCTTC	CASSERGVGGYTF
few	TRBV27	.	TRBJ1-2	TGTGCCAGCAGTTTATCAAGATGGGGGTCCTATGGCTACACCTTC	CASSLSRWGSYGYTF
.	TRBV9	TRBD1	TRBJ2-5	TGTGCCAGCAGCGCCAGGGGGTTGGCAGAGACCCAGTACTTC	CASSARGLAETQYF
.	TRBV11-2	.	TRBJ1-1	TGTGCCTGCAGCTTAGTCGCAGTGGGCTCTGAAGCTTTCTTT	CACSLVAVGSEAFF
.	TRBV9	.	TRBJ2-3	TGTGCCAGCAGCCCCCGGGCAGTCACAGATACGCAGTATTTT	CASSPRAVTDTQYF
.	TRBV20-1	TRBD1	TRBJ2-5	TGCAGTGTCCCGGACAGGGGGCTAGGAGAGACCCAGTACTTC	CSVPDRGLGETQYF
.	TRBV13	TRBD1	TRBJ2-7	TGTGCCAGCAGCTTAGGAACAGGGGGATTCGAGCAGTACTTC	CASSLGTGGFEQYF
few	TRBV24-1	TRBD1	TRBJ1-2	TGTGCCACCAGTGATTGGACAGGGAAACACGGCTACACCTTC	CATSDWTGKHGYTF
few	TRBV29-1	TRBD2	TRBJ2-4	TGCAGCGTATCCGGGACTAGCGGAAACATTCAGTACTTC	CSVSGTSGNIQYF
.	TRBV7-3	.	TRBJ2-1	TGTGCCAGCAGCCTTGACTACTATTCTGTTAATGAGCAGTTCTTC	CASSLDYYSVNEQFF
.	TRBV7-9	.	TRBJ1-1	TGTGCCAGCACCAACCGGGGGGTACTCACTGAAGCTTTCTTT	CASTNRGVLTEAFF
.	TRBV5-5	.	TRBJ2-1	TGTGCCAGCAGCTTGGTTGACCCCTGGGGTGAGCAGTTCTTC	CASSLVDPWGEQFF
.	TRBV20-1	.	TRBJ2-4	TGCAGTGCTAGAGAAGGCGTCGGATTAGCCAAAAACATTCAGTACTTC	CSAREGVGLAKNIQYF
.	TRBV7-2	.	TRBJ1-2	TGTGCCAGCAGCTTAGTGGCCCAGTGGAACTATGGCTACACCTTC	CASSLVAQWNYGYTF
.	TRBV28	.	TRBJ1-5	TGTGCCAGCAGGGAAAATAAGGGGCCCCAGCATTTT	CASRENKGPQHF
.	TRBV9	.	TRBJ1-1	TGTGCCAGCAGCGTAGTTGGAGGGAACACTGAAGCTTTCTTT	CASSVVGGNTEAFF
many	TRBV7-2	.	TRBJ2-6	TGTGCCAGCAGCTTCCAGGGAGCTGGGGCCAACGTCCTGACTTTC	CASSFQGAGANVLTF
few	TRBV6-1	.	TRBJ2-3	TGTGCCAGCAGTGAATGGGGCAGTAGCACAGATACGCAGTATTTT	CASSEWGSSTDTQYF
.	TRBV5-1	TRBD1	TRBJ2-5	TGCGCCAGCAGGGGACAGACAGGGGACCAAGAGACCCAGTACTTC	CASRGQTGDQETQYF
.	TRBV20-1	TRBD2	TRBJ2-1	TGCAGTGCTAGTAGGGCTAGCGGGAGGGGGGTAGATGAGCAGTTCTTC	CSASRASGRGVDEQFF
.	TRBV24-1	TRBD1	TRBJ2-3	TGTGCCACCAGTGATTCCATGACAGGGGGCTCGAACACAGATACGCAGTATTTT	CATSDSMTGGSNTDTQYF
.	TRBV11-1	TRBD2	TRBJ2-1	TGTGCCAGCAGCCCTACAAAGACAACTAGCGGGAGGCCCTATCCAGACTACAATGAGCAGTTCTTC	CASSPTKTTSGRPYPDYNEQFF
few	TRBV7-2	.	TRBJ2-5	TGTGCCAGCAGCTGGCAGGGGAATTCCCAAGAGACCCAGTACTTC	CASSWQGNSQETQYF
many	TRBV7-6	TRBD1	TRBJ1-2	TGTGCCAGCAGCTTAACGGCAGGGGGCTATGGCTACACCTTC	CASSLTAGGYGYTF